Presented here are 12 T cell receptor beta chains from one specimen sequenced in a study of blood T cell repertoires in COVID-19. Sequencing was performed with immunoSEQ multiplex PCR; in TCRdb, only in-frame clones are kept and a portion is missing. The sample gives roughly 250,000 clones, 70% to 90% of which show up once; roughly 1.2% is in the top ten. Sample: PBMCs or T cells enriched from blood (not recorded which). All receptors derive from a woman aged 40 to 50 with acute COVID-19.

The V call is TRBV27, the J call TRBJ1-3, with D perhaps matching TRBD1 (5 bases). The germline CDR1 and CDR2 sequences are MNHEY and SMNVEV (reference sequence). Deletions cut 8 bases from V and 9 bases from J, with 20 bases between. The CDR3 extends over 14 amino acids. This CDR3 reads CASSNSGGATTIYF. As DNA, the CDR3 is TGTGCCAGCTCGAACTCCGGGGGAGCAACCACCATATATTTT.

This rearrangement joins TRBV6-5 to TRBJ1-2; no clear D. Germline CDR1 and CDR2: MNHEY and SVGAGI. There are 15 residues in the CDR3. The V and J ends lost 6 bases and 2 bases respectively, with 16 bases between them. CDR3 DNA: TGTGCCAGCAGCCAAGGAGGACGGAGGAACTATGGCTACACCTTC. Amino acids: CASSQGGRRNYGYTF.

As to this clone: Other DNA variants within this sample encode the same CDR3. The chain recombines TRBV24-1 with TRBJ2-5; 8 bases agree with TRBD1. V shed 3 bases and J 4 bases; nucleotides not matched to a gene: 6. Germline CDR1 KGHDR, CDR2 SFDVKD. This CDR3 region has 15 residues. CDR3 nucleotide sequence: TGTGCCACCAGTGATCCGACAGGGGCTGGAGAGACCCAGTACTTC. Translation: CATSDPTGAGETQYF.

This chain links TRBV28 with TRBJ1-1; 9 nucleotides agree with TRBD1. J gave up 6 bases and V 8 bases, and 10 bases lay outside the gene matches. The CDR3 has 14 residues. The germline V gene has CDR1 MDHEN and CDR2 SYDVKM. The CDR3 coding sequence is TGTGCCAGCCCGCCGACAGGGGGAAATGCTGAAGCTTTCTTT. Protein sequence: CASPPTGGNAEAFF.

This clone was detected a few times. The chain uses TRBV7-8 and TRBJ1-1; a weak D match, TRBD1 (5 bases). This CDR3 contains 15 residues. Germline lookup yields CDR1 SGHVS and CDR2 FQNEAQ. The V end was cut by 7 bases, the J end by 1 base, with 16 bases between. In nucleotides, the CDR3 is TGTGCCAGCAACCTCGCGGGGGGACCGAACACTGAAGCTTTCTTT. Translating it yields CASNLAGGPNTEAFF.

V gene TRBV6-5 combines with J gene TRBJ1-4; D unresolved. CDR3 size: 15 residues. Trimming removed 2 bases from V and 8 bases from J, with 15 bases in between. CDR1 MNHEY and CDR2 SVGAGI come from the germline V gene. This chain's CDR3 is CASSYVASSGEKLFF. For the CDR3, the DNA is TGTGCCAGCAGTTACGTAGCCAGTAGTGGCGAAAAACTGTTTTTT.

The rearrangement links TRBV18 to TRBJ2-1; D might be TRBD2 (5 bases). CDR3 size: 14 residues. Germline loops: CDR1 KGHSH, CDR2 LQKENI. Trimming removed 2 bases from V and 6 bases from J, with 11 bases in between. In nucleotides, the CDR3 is TGTGCCAGCTCACCATGGCGGGCCCCCAATGAGCAGTTCTTC. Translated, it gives CASSPWRAPNEQFF.

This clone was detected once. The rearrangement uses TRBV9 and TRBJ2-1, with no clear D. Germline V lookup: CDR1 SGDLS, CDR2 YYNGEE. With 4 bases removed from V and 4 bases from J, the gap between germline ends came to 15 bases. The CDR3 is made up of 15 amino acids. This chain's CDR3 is CASSPPSFGYNEQFF. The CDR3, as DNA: TGTGCCAGCAGCCCTCCCAGCTTCGGGTACAATGAGCAGTTCTTC. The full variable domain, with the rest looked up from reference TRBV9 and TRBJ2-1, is DSGVTQTPKHLITATGQRVTLRCSPRSGDLSVYWYQQSLDQGLQFLIQYYNGEERAKGNILERFSAQQFPDLHSELNLSSLELGDSALYFCASSPPSFGYNEQFFGPGTRLTVL.

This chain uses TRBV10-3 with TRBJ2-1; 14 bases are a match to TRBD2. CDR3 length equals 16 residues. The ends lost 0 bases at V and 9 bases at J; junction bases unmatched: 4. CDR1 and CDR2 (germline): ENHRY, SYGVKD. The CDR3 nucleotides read TGTGCCATCAGTGAGTCTGGGACTAGCGGGAGTCGTGAGCAGTTCTTC. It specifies CAISESGTSGSREQFF.

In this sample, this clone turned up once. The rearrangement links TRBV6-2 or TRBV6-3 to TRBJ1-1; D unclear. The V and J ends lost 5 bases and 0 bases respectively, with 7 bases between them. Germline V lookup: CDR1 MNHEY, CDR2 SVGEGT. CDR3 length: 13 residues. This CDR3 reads CASSLLLNTEAFF. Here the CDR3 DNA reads TGTGCCAGCAGTCTGTTGTTGAACACTGAAGCTTTCTTT.

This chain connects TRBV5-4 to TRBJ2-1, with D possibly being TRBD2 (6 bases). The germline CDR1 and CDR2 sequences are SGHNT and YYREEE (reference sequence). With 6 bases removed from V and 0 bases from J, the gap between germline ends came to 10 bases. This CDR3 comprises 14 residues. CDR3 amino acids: CASTRESSYNEQFF. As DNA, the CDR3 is TGTGCCAGCACACGGGAGAGCTCCTACAATGAGCAGTTCTTC.

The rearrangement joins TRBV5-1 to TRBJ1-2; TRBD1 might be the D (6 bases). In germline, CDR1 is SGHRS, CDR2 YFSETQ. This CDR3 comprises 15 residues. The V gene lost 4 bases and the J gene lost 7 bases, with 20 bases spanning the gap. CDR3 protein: CASSPASPGDGGYTF. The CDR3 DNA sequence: TGCGCCAGCAGCCCGGCGTCCCCAGGGGATGGTGGCTACACCTTC.